The clone carrying this T cell receptor (beta chain) appeared once. The germline V gene has CDR1 SGHTA and CDR2 FQGNSA. Trimming removed 4 bases at V and 2 bases at J, with 15 bases between. The CDR3 is 15 amino acids. Sequencing was performed with immunoSEQ multiplex PCR; in TCRdb, only in-frame clones are kept and a portion is missing. The repertoire holds under 150,000 clones, about nine tenths seen once, with just over 8.5% in the top ten. This entry comes from a study of control samples from healthy donors and cancer patients. This sequence joins TRBV7-2 and TRBJ2-7; D call uncertain. The sequenced sample was blood. This clonotype was sampled from a woman aged 25-40 years in good health. CDR3 in amino acids: CASSSKTRAAYEQYF. The DNA of the CDR3 is TGTGCCAGCAGCTCTAAAACCCGGGCTGCCTACGAGCAGTACTTC.